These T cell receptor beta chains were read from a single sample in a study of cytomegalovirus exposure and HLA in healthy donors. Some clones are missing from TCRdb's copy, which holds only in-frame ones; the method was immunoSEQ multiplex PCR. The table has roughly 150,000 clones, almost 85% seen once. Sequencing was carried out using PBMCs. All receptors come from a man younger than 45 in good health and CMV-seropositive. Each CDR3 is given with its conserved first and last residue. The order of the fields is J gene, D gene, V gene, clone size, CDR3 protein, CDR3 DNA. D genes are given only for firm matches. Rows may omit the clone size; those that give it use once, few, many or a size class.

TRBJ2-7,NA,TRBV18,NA,CASSPADSYEQYF,TGTGCCAGCTCACCGGCGGACTCCTACGAGCAGTACTTC
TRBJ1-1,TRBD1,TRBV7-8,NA,CATRTGENTEAFF,TGTGCCACCAGAACAGGGGAGAACACTGAAGCTTTCTTT
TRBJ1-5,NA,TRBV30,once,CAWSSAGGRVAGPQHF,TGTGCCTGGAGTTCGGCGGGGGGGAGGGTCGCCGGGCCCCAGCATTTT
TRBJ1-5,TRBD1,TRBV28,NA,CASSAGGAGQPQHF,TGTGCCAGCAGTGCAGGGGGCGCGGGTCAGCCCCAGCATTTT
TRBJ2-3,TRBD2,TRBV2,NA,CASSVTSGGADTQYF,TGTGCCAGCAGTGTAACTAGCGGGGGGGCAGATACGCAGTATTTT
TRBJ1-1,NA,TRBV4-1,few,CASRTTGSGSTEAFF,TGCGCCAGCAGGACTACAGGGTCTGGAAGTACTGAAGCTTTCTTT
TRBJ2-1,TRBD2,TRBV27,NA,CASSLGAGAGGNEQFF,TGTGCCAGCAGTTTGGGGGCCGGGGCGGGAGGGAATGAGCAGTTCTTC
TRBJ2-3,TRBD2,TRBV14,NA,CASSQDLLAGGADTQYF,TGTGCCAGCAGCCAAGATCTCCTAGCGGGTGGAGCAGATACGCAGTATTTT
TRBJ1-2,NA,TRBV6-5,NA,CASRPGGYGYTF,TGTGCCAGCAGACCCGGGGGATATGGCTACACCTTC
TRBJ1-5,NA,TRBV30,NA,CAWSVGHSSNQPQHF,TGTGCCTGGAGTGTGGGCCATTCTAGCAATCAGCCCCAGCATTTT
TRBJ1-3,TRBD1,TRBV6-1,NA,CASSRGTDPTNTIYF,TGTGCCAGCAGTCGGGGGACAGACCCCACAAACACCATATATTTT
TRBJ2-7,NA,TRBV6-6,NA,CASTGTSSSYEQYF,TGTGCCAGCACCGGGACTTCCAGCTCCTACGAGCAGTACTTC
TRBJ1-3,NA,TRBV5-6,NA,CASSLPGTGNTIYF,TGTGCCAGCAGCCTGCCGGGGACTGGAAACACCATATATTTT
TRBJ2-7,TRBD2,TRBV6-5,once,CASSYVSGGPSYEQYF,TGTGCCAGCAGTTACGTTAGCGGGGGGCCCTCCTACGAGCAGTACTTC
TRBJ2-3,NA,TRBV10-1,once,CASSGGADTQYF,TGCGCCAGCAGTGGCGGGGCAGATACGCAGTATTTT
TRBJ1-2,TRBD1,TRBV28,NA,CASSPRDRGSILPYGYTF,TGTGCCAGCAGTCCCCGGGACAGGGGTTCTATACTTCCATATGGCTACACCTTC
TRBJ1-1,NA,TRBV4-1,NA,CASSLTGSNTEAFF,TGCGCCAGCAGCCTTACAGGATCGAACACTGAAGCTTTCTTT
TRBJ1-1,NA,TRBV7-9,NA,CASSLYGTKNTEAFF,TGTGCCAGCAGCTTATATGGGACAAAGAACACTGAAGCTTTCTTT
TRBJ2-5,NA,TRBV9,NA,CASSPGFADKETQYF,TGTGCCAGCAGCCCAGGGTTCGCGGACAAAGAGACCCAGTACTTC
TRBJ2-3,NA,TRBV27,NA,CASSLYGAIGPTDTQYF,TGTGCCAGCAGTTTATATGGGGCCATCGGCCCCACAGATACGCAGTATTTT
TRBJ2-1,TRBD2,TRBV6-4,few,CASSGLAGDNEQFF,TGTGCCAGCAGCGGACTAGCGGGAGACAATGAGCAGTTCTTC
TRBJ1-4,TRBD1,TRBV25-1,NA,CASSIQGNNEKLFF,TGTGCCAGCAGCATACAGGGGAATAATGAAAAACTGTTTTTT
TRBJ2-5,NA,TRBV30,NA,CAWNGGQETQYF,TGTGCCTGGAACGGGGGCCAAGAGACCCAGTACTTC
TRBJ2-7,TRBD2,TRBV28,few,CASRGSGRIHEQYF,TGTGCCAGCCGTGGGAGCGGGAGAATCCACGAGCAGTACTTC
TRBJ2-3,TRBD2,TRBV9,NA,CASSVTSGGTSTDTQYF,TGTGCCAGCAGCGTCACTAGCGGGGGCACCAGCACAGATACGCAGTATTTT
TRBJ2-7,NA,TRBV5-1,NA,CASSLARTASYEQYF,TGCGCCAGCAGCTTGGCAAGGACAGCCTCCTACGAGCAGTACTTC
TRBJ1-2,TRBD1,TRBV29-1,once,CSGIAGTGPSLF,TGCAGCGGGATTGCCGGGACAGGGCCCAGCCTTTTC
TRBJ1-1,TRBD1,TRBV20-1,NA,CSARTGAEAFF,TGCAGTGCACGGACAGGGGCTGAAGCTTTCTTT
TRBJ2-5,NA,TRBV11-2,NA,CASSLGLVQETQYF,TGTGCCAGCAGCTTAGGACTAGTCCAAGAGACCCAGTACTTC
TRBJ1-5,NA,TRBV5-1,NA,CASSFGESNQPQHF,TGCGCCAGCAGCTTCGGGGAAAGCAATCAGCCCCAGCATTTT
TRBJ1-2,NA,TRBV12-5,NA,CASRGGANYGYTF,TGTGCTAGTCGGGGAGGGGCTAACTATGGCTACACCTTC
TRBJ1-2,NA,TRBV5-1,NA,CASSLAGDGGYTF,TGCGCCAGCAGCTTGGCAGGGGACGGCGGCTACACCTTC
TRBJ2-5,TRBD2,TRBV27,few,CASRNPGLAGEAQYF,TGTGCCAGCAGGAATCCGGGACTAGCGGGAGAGGCCCAGTACTTC
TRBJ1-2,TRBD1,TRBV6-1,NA,CASSEAGQGAYGYTF,TGTGCCAGCAGTGAAGCTGGACAGGGGGCGTATGGCTACACCTTC
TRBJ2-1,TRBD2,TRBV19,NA,CASMGQREGTSHNEQFF,TGTGCCAGTATGGGCCAGCGGGAGGGTACTAGCCACAATGAGCAGTTCTTC
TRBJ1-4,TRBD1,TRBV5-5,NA,CASSWGTGRHEKLFF,TGTGCCAGCAGCTGGGGGACAGGGAGGCATGAAAAACTGTTTTTT
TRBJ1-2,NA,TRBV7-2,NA,CASSPGGKGYTF,TGTGCCAGCAGCCCCGGAGGGAAAGGCTACACCTTC
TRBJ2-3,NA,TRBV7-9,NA,CASSSGTPGKQYF,TGTGCCAGCAGCTCCGGGACTCCCGGCAAGCAGTATTTT
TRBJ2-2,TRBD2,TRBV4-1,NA,CASSQEAGGPTGELFF,TGCGCCAGCAGCCAAGAAGCGGGAGGGCCCACCGGGGAGCTGTTTTTT
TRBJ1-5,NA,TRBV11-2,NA,CASSRLTGVNQPQHF,TGTGCCAGCAGCCGACTTACAGGAGTCAATCAGCCCCAGCATTTT
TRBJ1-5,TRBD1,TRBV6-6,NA,CASSPTGYSNQPQHF,TGTGCCAGCAGCCCGACAGGGTATAGCAATCAGCCCCAGCATTTT
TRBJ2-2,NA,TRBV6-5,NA,CASSSPRRPGELFF,TGTGCCAGCAGTTCGCCACGGCGGCCCGGGGAGCTGTTTTTT
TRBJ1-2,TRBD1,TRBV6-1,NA,CASSEAPGQGGYGYTF,TGTGCCAGCAGTGAAGCCCCAGGACAGGGGGGGTATGGCTACACCTTC
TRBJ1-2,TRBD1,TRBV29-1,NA,CSVEDRSRYTF,TGCAGCGTTGAGGACAGGTCGCGCTACACCTTC
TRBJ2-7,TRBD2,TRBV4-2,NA,CASSQVREGPYEQYF,TGTGCCAGCAGCCAAGTTCGGGAGGGCCCCTACGAGCAGTACTTC
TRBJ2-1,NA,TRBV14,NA,CASSQAGSYNEQFF,TGTGCCAGCAGCCAAGCCGGGTCCTACAATGAGCAGTTCTTC